This T cell receptor beta chain was retrieved from a study of blood T cell repertoires in COVID-19. Study context: From T cells, B-cell-depleted T cells, or PBMCs came the material, which was cDNA or gDNA.

CDR1 and CDR2 (germline): SGHRS, YFSETQ. The CDR3 consists of 16 residues. V lost 7 bases, J lost 1 base, and 9 bases stayed unmatched. Original processing methods: Amplification of reference gene primers provided the estimated nucleated cell counts. Data came from immunoSEQ multiplex PCR; TCRdb stores just in-frame clones and leaves some out. V and J calls and clone size are as listed in that table; D and trimming were resolved from the DNA. The sample includes around 80,000 clones, approximately 82% of them seen just once. Sequencing input: peripheral blood. V is TRBV5-1 and J is TRBJ2-3, with TRBD2 identical over 10 bases. The source is a human donor in a cohort sampled during active COVID-19. The CDR3 loop reads CASSLPGTSGTDTQYF. The CDR3 bases are TGCGCCAGCTCACTACCGGGGACTAGCGGCACAGATACGCAGTATTTT. The variable domain in full, completed from reference TRBV5-1 and TRBJ2-3, reads KAGVTQTPRYLIKTRGQQVTLSCSPISGHRSVSWYQQTPGQGLQFLFEYFSETQRNKGNFPGRFSGRQFSNSRSEMNVSTLELGDSALYLCASSLPGTSGTDTQYFGPGTRLTVL.